This T cell receptor (beta chain) was obtained from a study of T cells in Graves' hyperthyroidism and ophthalmopathy. Trimming pared 3 bases from V and 7 bases from J, leaving 17 bases between. There are 15 residues in the CDR3. The TCR beta CDR3 regions underwent amplification using RNA transcripts as the source. The primer set for the first-round RT-PCR of the TCR CDR3 was HTBI. TCRdb reanalysed the multiplex PCR reads using MiXCR and keeps one entry per CDR3 protein. The sample consists of a few hundred thousand distinct CDR3 sequences, 15% to 20% of them appearing once. Ten or more counts support this clonotype.

Sequenced material: blood. The sequence came from a woman aged 45-65 years with Graves' hyperthyroidism. This chain connects TRBV12-3 or TRBV12-4 to TRBJ2-3; D perhaps matches TRBD1 (5 bases). The CDR3 reads CASSFSNDRGNTQYF. CDR3 in DNA: TGTGCCAGCAGTTTCTCCAATGACAGAGGAAATACGCAGTATTTT.